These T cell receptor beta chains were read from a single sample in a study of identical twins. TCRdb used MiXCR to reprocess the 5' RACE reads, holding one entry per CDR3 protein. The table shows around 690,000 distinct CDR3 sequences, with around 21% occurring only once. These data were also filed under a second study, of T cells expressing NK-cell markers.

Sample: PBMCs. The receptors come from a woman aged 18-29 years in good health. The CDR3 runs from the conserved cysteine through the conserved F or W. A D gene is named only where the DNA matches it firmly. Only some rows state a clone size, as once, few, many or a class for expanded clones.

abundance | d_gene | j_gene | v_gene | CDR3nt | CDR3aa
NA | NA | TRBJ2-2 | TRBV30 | TGTGCCTGGACTGATACCAACACCGGGGAGCTGTTTTTT | CAWTDTNTGELFF
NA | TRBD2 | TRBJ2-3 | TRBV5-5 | TGTGCCAGCAGCTCTGTGGGAGGGCTCACAGATACGCAGTATTTT | CASSSVGGLTDTQYF
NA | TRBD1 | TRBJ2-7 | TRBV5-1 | TGCGCCAGCAGCTGGGCAATGGGACAGGGCTACGAGCAGTACTTC | CASSWAMGQGYEQYF
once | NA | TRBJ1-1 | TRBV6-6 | TGTGCCAGCGGAGGACAGTCGAACACTGAAGCTTTCTTT | CASGGQSNTEAFF
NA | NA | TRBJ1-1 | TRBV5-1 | TGCGCCAGCAGATTTGATATCCACACTGAAGCTTTCTTT | CASRFDIHTEAFF
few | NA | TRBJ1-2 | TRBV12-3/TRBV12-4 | TGTGCCAGCAGTTTAGTGCTGGGAGGAGGCTACACCTTC | CASSLVLGGGYTF
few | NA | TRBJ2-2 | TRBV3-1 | TGTGCCAGCAGTGACCTTTCGTGGTTCAACACCGGGGAGCTGTTTTTT | CASSDLSWFNTGELFF
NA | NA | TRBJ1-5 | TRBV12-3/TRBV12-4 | TGTGCCAGCAGTTTGAGCCGACAGCAGCCCCAGCATTTT | CASSLSRQQPQHF
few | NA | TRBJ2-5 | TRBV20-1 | TGCAGTGCTAGTATCGTAGTGGCGACCCAGTACTTC | CSASIVVATQYF
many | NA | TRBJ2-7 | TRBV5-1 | TGCGCCAGCAGCTTGCAGGGAGACTACGAGCAGTACTTC | CASSLQGDYEQYF
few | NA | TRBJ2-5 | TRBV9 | TGTGCCAGCAGCGCCGGGACAGCGGGGCCAGAGACCCAGTACTTC | CASSAGTAGPETQYF
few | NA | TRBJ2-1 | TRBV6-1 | TGTGCCAGCAGTCCGGAAGGGGGGGGAGGCTACAATGAGCAGTTCTTC | CASSPEGGGGYNEQFF
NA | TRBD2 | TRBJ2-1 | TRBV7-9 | TGTGCCAGCAGCCCACATAGCGGGGGCAATGAGCAGTTCTTC | CASSPHSGGNEQFF
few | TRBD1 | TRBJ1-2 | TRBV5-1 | TGCGCCAGCAACAAGGGGACAGGGTTGAACTATGGCTACACCTTC | CASNKGTGLNYGYTF
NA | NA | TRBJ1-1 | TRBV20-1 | TGCAGTGCTAGGAGTACCAGGGACTACACTGAAGCTTTCTTT | CSARSTRDYTEAFF
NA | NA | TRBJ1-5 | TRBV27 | TGTGCCAGCAGTACATTTGGGGGCAGCAATCAGCCCCAGCATTTT | CASSTFGGSNQPQHF
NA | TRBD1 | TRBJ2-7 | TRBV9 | TGTGCCAGCAGCGCGGGACAGGCCGGTAAGGAGCAGTACTTC | CASSAGQAGKEQYF
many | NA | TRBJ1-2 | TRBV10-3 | TGTGCCATCAGTGGAGGACAGTCCTATGGCTACACCTTC | CAISGGQSYGYTF
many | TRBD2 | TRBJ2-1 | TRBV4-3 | TGCGCCAGCAGCCAGGGGGGGGAGGTGGATGAGCAGTTCTTC | CASSQGGEVDEQFF
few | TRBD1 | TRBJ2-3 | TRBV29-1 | TGCAGCGTTGGGGACAGGGGAGTAGCAGATACGCAGTATTTT | CSVGDRGVADTQYF
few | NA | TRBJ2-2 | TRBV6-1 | TGTGCCAGCACTCGCGGGGACACCGGGGAGCTGTTTTTT | CASTRGDTGELFF
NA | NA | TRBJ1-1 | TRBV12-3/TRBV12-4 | TGTGCCAGCAGGGAGACATGGGAAACTGAAGCTTTCTTT | CASRETWETEAFF
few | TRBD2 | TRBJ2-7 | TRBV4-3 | TGCGCCAGCAGCCATACACTACAGGGACTAGCGGATGGGTACGAGCAGTACTTC | CASSHTLQGLADGYEQYF
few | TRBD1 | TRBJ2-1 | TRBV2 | TGTGCCAGCAGACACAGGGGTAATGAGCAGTTCTTC | CASRHRGNEQFF
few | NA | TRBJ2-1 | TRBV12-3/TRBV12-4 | TGTGCCAGCAGTTTCTGGCAGGGCCTTAATGAGCAGTTCTTC | CASSFWQGLNEQFF
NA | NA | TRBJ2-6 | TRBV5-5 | TGTGCCAGCAGCTCGGGCAACGTCCTGACTTTC | CASSSGNVLTF
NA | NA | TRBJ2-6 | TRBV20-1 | TGCAGTCCCACTCGAGGGCACAGCCCTTACTCTGGGGCCAACGTCCTGACTTTC | CSPTRGHSPYSGANVLTF
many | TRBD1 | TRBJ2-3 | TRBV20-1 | TGCAGTGCTGGCTTGACAGGGGCAGCCACAGATACGCAGTATTTT | CSAGLTGAATDTQYF
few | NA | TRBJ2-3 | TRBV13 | TGTGCCAGCAGCCCACCCCAAATAGGACTAAGCACAGATACGCAGTATTTT | CASSPPQIGLSTDTQYF
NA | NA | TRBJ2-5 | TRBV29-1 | TGCAGCGTTGTGGAGGGGTGGAGGCAGACCCAGTACTTC | CSVVEGWRQTQYF
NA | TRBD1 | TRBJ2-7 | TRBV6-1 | TGTGCCAGCAGTCGACAGGGATTCTCCTACGAGCAGTACTTC | CASSRQGFSYEQYF
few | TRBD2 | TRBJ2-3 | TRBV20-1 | TGCAGTGCTAGACCGTCCCTGGCGGGGGGGCCTGGAGATACGCAGTATTTT | CSARPSLAGGPGDTQYF
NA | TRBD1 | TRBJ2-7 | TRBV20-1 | TGCAGTGCTAGTACAGGGGAGTCCGAGCAGTACTTC | CSASTGESEQYF
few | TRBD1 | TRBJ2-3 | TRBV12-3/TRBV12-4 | TGTGCCAGCAACCCGGGGACAGCGAACACAGATACGCAGTATTTT | CASNPGTANTDTQYF
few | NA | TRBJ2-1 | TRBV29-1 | TGCAGCGTTTCTACTTCCAGCTCCTACAATGAGCAGTTCTTC | CSVSTSSSYNEQFF
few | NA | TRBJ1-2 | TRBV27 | TGTGCCAGCAGTTTATCGAGGGGAGTCTATGGCTACACCTTC | CASSLSRGVYGYTF
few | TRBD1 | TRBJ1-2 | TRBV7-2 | TGTGCCAGCAGCTTCACAGGGGGCGGTTATGGCTACACCTTC | CASSFTGGGYGYTF
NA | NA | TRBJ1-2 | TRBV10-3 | TGTGCCATCAATGTAGGTAGTCCTAACTATGGCTACACCTTC | CAINVGSPNYGYTF
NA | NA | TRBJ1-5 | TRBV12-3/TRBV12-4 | TGTGCCAGCATCGGTCAGGGTTATAGCAATCAGCCCCAGCATTTT | CASIGQGYSNQPQHF
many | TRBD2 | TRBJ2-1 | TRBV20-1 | TGCAGTGCAACTAGCGGGGTTTATAATGAGCAGTTCTTC | CSATSGVYNEQFF
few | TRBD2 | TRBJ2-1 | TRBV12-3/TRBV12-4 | TGTGCCAGCAGTTTTAGTCTCCTAGCGGGAGACGGGCAGTTCTTC | CASSFSLLAGDGQFF
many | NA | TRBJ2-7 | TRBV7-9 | TGTGCCAGCAGCGCAATCAGGGGAGAGGACTACGAGCAGTACTTC | CASSAIRGEDYEQYF
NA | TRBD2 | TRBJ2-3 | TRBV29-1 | TGCAGCGTTGAATTAGCGGGGGGGGCCACAGATACGCAGTATTTT | CSVELAGGATDTQYF
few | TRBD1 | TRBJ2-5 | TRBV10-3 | TGTGCCATCAGCCGCGGACAGGGGATCCGAGAGACCCAGTACTTC | CAISRGQGIRETQYF
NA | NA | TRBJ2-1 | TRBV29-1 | TGCAGCGCCGCTCTCGGCCGAGCCTACAATGAGCAGTTCTTC | CSAALGRAYNEQFF
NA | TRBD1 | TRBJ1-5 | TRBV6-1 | TGTGCCAGCAGTGAAAACCGACAGGGGATGGGTCCCCAGCATTTT | CASSENRQGMGPQHF
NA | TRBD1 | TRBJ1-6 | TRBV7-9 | TGTGCCAGCAGCCCAACGCTACAGGGGAGACCCCTCCACTTT | CASSPTLQGRPLHF
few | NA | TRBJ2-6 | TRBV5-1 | TGCGCCAGCAGGAAAGACTCTGGGGCCAACGTCCTGACTTTC | CASRKDSGANVLTF
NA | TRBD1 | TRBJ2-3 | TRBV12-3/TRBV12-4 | TGTGCCAGCAGTTCGACAGGGCGCACAGATACGCAGTATTTT | CASSSTGRTDTQYF
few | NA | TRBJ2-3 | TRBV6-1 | TGTGCCAGCAGTGTGGGTCGCACAGATACGCAGTATTTT | CASSVGRTDTQYF
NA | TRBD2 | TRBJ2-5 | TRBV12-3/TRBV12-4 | TGTGCCAGCAGTCCCGGACTAGCGGCGAACCAAGAGACCCAGTACTTC | CASSPGLAANQETQYF
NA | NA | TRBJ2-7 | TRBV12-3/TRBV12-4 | TGTGCCAGTTCCCCCGCTTGGGAGCAGTACTTC | CASSPAWEQYF
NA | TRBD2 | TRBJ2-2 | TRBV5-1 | TGCGCCAGCAGCTCCATCGGACTAGCGGGAGGGAACACCGGGGAGCTGTTTTTT | CASSSIGLAGGNTGELFF
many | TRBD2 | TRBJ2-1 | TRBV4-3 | TGCGCCAGCAGCCAGAGCGGGAACTACAATGAGCAGTTCTTC | CASSQSGNYNEQFF
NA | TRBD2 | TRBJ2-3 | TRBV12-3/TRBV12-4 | TGTGCCAGCAGTCCAACCCTAGCGGGGGGGCCAAATACGCAGTATTTT | CASSPTLAGGPNTQYF
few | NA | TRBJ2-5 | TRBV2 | TGTGCCAGCAGTCCGAGCTGGGGGACTGAGGAGACCCAGTACTTC | CASSPSWGTEETQYF
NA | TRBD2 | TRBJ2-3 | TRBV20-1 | TGCAGTGCTGGGGGGCTAGCGGGGGGAGATCATAGCACAGATACGCAGTATTTT | CSAGGLAGGDHSTDTQYF
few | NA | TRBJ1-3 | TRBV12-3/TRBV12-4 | TGTGCCAGCAGTTCAGCCTTTGTAGGGTTCACCATATATTTT | CASSSAFVGFTIYF
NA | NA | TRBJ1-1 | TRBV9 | TGTGCCAGCAGCGAAGGGCCTAGGGCCACTGAAGCTTTCTTT | CASSEGPRATEAFF
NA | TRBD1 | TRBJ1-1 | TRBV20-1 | TGCAGTGCTCAGCGAACAGGGGTAGGCGCTTTCTTT | CSAQRTGVGAFF